A selection of T cell receptor beta chains follows, all from one sample in a study of identical twins' blood T cells. One entry per CDR3 protein, called by TCRdb with MiXCR from the 5' RACE reads. The sample has 350,000 to 400,000 distinct CDR3 sequences, roughly 28% seen once; the top ten hold 5.5% to 6.5%. The source material was PBMCs. These receptors came from a woman between 18 and 50 years old in good health. CDR3s include the opening cysteine and the closing phenylalanine or tryptophan. Each record gives: clone size, D gene, J gene, V gene, CDR3 DNA, CDR3 protein. A D gene is named only where the DNA matches it firmly. Rows give clone size only sometimes, using once, few, many, or a class for an expanded clone.

clone_size: NA
d_call: NA
j_call: TRBJ2-7
v_call: TRBV3-1
cdr3_nt: TGTGCCAGCAGCCTCGCCAAGTACGAGCAGTACTTC
cdr3_aa: CASSLAKYEQYF

clone_size: few
d_call: TRBD2
j_call: TRBJ2-4
v_call: TRBV4-2
cdr3_nt: TGTGCCAGCAGCACCGGGACTAGCGGGGGGGTAGCCAAAAACATTCAGTACTTC
cdr3_aa: CASSTGTSGGVAKNIQYF

clone_size: NA
d_call: NA
j_call: TRBJ1-1
v_call: TRBV6-2/TRBV6-3
cdr3_nt: TGTGCCAGCAGTTACATGGATTTGAACACTGAAGCTTTCTTT
cdr3_aa: CASSYMDLNTEAFF

clone_size: NA
d_call: TRBD1
j_call: TRBJ1-5
v_call: TRBV19
cdr3_nt: TGTGCCAGTAGTAGGGACAGGGGGTCCTATAGCAATCAGCCCCAGCATTTT
cdr3_aa: CASSRDRGSYSNQPQHF

clone_size: NA
d_call: NA
j_call: TRBJ2-1
v_call: TRBV7-9
cdr3_nt: TGTGCCAGCAGCTTCCTAGCGAACCCCTACAATGAGCAGTTCTTC
cdr3_aa: CASSFLANPYNEQFF

clone_size: NA
d_call: NA
j_call: TRBJ2-5
v_call: TRBV10-3
cdr3_nt: TGTGCCATCGGTGAGCCGGGAGAGACCCAGTACTTC
cdr3_aa: CAIGEPGETQYF

clone_size: NA
d_call: NA
j_call: TRBJ1-2
v_call: TRBV5-1
cdr3_nt: TGCGCCAGCAGCTTGGGGGACGTACCCTATGGCTACACCTTC
cdr3_aa: CASSLGDVPYGYTF

clone_size: many
d_call: NA
j_call: TRBJ2-1
v_call: TRBV29-1
cdr3_nt: TGCAGCGTTGAACTGCAGGGAAGGTTAGGCAATGAGCAGTTCTTC
cdr3_aa: CSVELQGRLGNEQFF

clone_size: NA
d_call: NA
j_call: TRBJ1-1
v_call: TRBV6-2/TRBV6-3
cdr3_nt: TGTGCCAGCAGTTACTCTCGAGGGCTGGGGAACACTGAAGCTTTCTTT
cdr3_aa: CASSYSRGLGNTEAFF

clone_size: NA
d_call: NA
j_call: TRBJ2-3
v_call: TRBV5-1
cdr3_nt: TGCGCCAGCAGCGCCGGAGAGCTCCTAAGGGGAGTTACGCAGTATTTT
cdr3_aa: CASSAGELLRGVTQYF

clone_size: NA
d_call: NA
j_call: TRBJ1-2
v_call: TRBV7-9
cdr3_nt: TGTGCCAGCGACAGTAACTATGGCTACACCTTC
cdr3_aa: CASDSNYGYTF

clone_size: NA
d_call: NA
j_call: TRBJ1-6
v_call: TRBV20-1
cdr3_nt: TGCAGTGCTAGAGAAGGGATACCTACCTATAATTCACCCCTCCACTTT
cdr3_aa: CSAREGIPTYNSPLHF

clone_size: NA
d_call: TRBD2
j_call: TRBJ2-4
v_call: TRBV2
cdr3_nt: TGTGCCAGCAGAAAGGATAGCGGGGAAAGGACCAAAAACATTCAGTACTTC
cdr3_aa: CASRKDSGERTKNIQYF

clone_size: few
d_call: TRBD1
j_call: TRBJ2-1
v_call: TRBV7-9
cdr3_nt: TGTGCCAGCAGCCTCATCGACAGGGACAATGAGCAGTTCTTC
cdr3_aa: CASSLIDRDNEQFF

clone_size: few
d_call: NA
j_call: TRBJ1-1
v_call: TRBV4-3
cdr3_nt: TGCGCCAGCAGCCAAGAATGGTCGGTGAGGACTGAAGCTTTCTTT
cdr3_aa: CASSQEWSVRTEAFF

clone_size: NA
d_call: NA
j_call: TRBJ1-3
v_call: TRBV6-5
cdr3_nt: TGTGCCAGCAGTTACTCAAACTCTGGAAACACCATATATTTT
cdr3_aa: CASSYSNSGNTIYF

clone_size: NA
d_call: TRBD1
j_call: TRBJ1-1
v_call: TRBV3-1
cdr3_nt: TGTGCCAGCAGCCACCGGACAGGGGTGAACACTGAAGCTTTCTTT
cdr3_aa: CASSHRTGVNTEAFF

clone_size: few
d_call: TRBD2
j_call: TRBJ2-1
v_call: TRBV4-3
cdr3_nt: TGCGCCAGCAGCCACGGGACTAGCGGGAACTACAATGAGCAGTTCTTC
cdr3_aa: CASSHGTSGNYNEQFF

clone_size: few
d_call: TRBD1
j_call: TRBJ1-4
v_call: TRBV4-1
cdr3_nt: TGCGCCAGCAGCCCAGGACAGGGGACTAAGGAAAAACTGTTTTTT
cdr3_aa: CASSPGQGTKEKLFF

clone_size: few
d_call: NA
j_call: TRBJ1-1
v_call: TRBV28
cdr3_nt: TGTGCCAGCGCCCGAGAACGGGCGAACACTGAAGCTTTCTTT
cdr3_aa: CASARERANTEAFF

clone_size: NA
d_call: TRBD1
j_call: TRBJ1-1
v_call: TRBV5-1
cdr3_nt: TGCGCCAGCAGTCCGGGACAGGGTTACACTGAAGCTTTCTTT
cdr3_aa: CASSPGQGYTEAFF

clone_size: few
d_call: NA
j_call: TRBJ2-3
v_call: TRBV11-2
cdr3_nt: TGTGCCAGCAGCAAGTCGGTTCCCACAGATACGCAGTATTTT
cdr3_aa: CASSKSVPTDTQYF

clone_size: few
d_call: NA
j_call: TRBJ2-7
v_call: TRBV18
cdr3_nt: TGTGCCAGCTCCCTCAGACTTTCACCCGAGGGGGAGCAGTACTTC
cdr3_aa: CASSLRLSPEGEQYF

clone_size: NA
d_call: NA
j_call: TRBJ2-2
v_call: TRBV4-3
cdr3_nt: TGCGCCAGCAGCCAAGACGCAGGGGTGACCGGGGAGCTGTTTTTT
cdr3_aa: CASSQDAGVTGELFF

clone_size: NA
d_call: TRBD1
j_call: TRBJ2-2
v_call: TRBV2
cdr3_nt: TGTGCCAGCAGTCACCCACAGGGGGCGGACACCGGGGGGCTGTTTTTT
cdr3_aa: CASSHPQGADTGGLFF

clone_size: many
d_call: TRBD2
j_call: TRBJ2-2
v_call: TRBV2
cdr3_nt: TGTGCCAGCATGACTAGCGGGAGTACCCCGAACACCGGGGAGCTGTTTTTT
cdr3_aa: CASMTSGSTPNTGELFF

clone_size: NA
d_call: NA
j_call: TRBJ1-4
v_call: TRBV29-1
cdr3_nt: TGCAGCGCTAAACAGGGAGACGAAAAACTGTTTTTT
cdr3_aa: CSAKQGDEKLFF

clone_size: many
d_call: NA
j_call: TRBJ1-2
v_call: TRBV4-3
cdr3_nt: TGCGCCAGCAGCCAAGATGCTTACGGGACCGGACGCGGCTACACCTTC
cdr3_aa: CASSQDAYGTGRGYTF

clone_size: few
d_call: NA
j_call: TRBJ1-2
v_call: TRBV20-1
cdr3_nt: TGCAGTGCCCCGGAGTCCAACTATGGCTACACCTTC
cdr3_aa: CSAPESNYGYTF

clone_size: few
d_call: NA
j_call: TRBJ2-7
v_call: TRBV6-2/TRBV6-3
cdr3_nt: TGTGCCAGCAGTTACTCGATCGAGCAGTACTTC
cdr3_aa: CASSYSIEQYF

clone_size: few
d_call: NA
j_call: TRBJ2-7
v_call: TRBV20-1
cdr3_nt: TGCAGTGCTATGGGTTCCGAGCAGTACTTC
cdr3_aa: CSAMGSEQYF

clone_size: few
d_call: TRBD1
j_call: TRBJ2-2
v_call: TRBV25-1
cdr3_nt: TGTGCCAGCAGTCCACCGGGACAGAGATACACCGGGGAGCTGTTTTTT
cdr3_aa: CASSPPGQRYTGELFF

clone_size: few
d_call: NA
j_call: TRBJ1-1
v_call: TRBV27
cdr3_nt: TGTGCCAGCAGTCTGACCGGGGGTGAAGCTTTCTTT
cdr3_aa: CASSLTGGEAFF

clone_size: few
d_call: TRBD1
j_call: TRBJ1-1
v_call: TRBV9
cdr3_nt: TGTGCCAGCAGCGGGACAGGGTTCACTGAAGCTTTCTTT
cdr3_aa: CASSGTGFTEAFF

clone_size: NA
d_call: NA
j_call: TRBJ1-2
v_call: TRBV20-1
cdr3_nt: TGCAGTGCTAGAGACTCTAGGGGAAACTATGGCTACACCTTC
cdr3_aa: CSARDSRGNYGYTF

clone_size: NA
d_call: NA
j_call: TRBJ1-2
v_call: TRBV29-1
cdr3_nt: TGCAGCGTGAAACAGGGATTTAACTATGGCTACACCTTC
cdr3_aa: CSVKQGFNYGYTF

clone_size: few
d_call: NA
j_call: TRBJ1-1
v_call: TRBV20-1
cdr3_nt: TGCAGTTCAACACTGAACACTGAAGCTTTCTTT
cdr3_aa: CSSTLNTEAFF

clone_size: many
d_call: NA
j_call: TRBJ1-1
v_call: TRBV2
cdr3_nt: TGTGCCAGCGGCAGTGGACGCATGAACACTGAAGCTTTCTTT
cdr3_aa: CASGSGRMNTEAFF

clone_size: few
d_call: NA
j_call: TRBJ2-2
v_call: TRBV4-3
cdr3_nt: TGCGCCAGCAGCCAAGATCCACCCGATATTACCGGGGAGCTGTTTTTT
cdr3_aa: CASSQDPPDITGELFF

clone_size: NA
d_call: NA
j_call: TRBJ1-3
v_call: TRBV4-3
cdr3_nt: TGCGCCAGCAGCCAAGGGATCTCTGGAAACACCATATATTTT
cdr3_aa: CASSQGISGNTIYF

clone_size: many
d_call: TRBD1
j_call: TRBJ1-1
v_call: TRBV29-1
cdr3_nt: TGCAGCGTCCGGACAGGGGGGGACACTGAAGCTTTCTTT
cdr3_aa: CSVRTGGDTEAFF

clone_size: few
d_call: TRBD1
j_call: TRBJ1-2
v_call: TRBV7-2
cdr3_nt: TGTGCCAGCAGCTTATTCGACAGGGGGAGAGGTGGCTACACCTTC
cdr3_aa: CASSLFDRGRGGYTF

clone_size: once
d_call: NA
j_call: TRBJ2-7
v_call: TRBV19
cdr3_nt: TGTGCCAGTAGTATTGGGGGAAAATCCTACGAGCAGTACTTC
cdr3_aa: CASSIGGKSYEQYF

clone_size: few
d_call: NA
j_call: TRBJ1-5
v_call: TRBV12-5
cdr3_nt: TGTGCTAGTGGTCCCCTCGACTTGGGCTTTCAGCCCCAGCATTTT
cdr3_aa: CASGPLDLGFQPQHF

clone_size: few
d_call: NA
j_call: TRBJ2-5
v_call: TRBV5-1
cdr3_nt: TGCGCCAGCAGCACGGGACAAGCGTACCAAGAGACCCAGTACTTC
cdr3_aa: CASSTGQAYQETQYF

clone_size: few
d_call: NA
j_call: TRBJ2-1
v_call: TRBV5-1
cdr3_nt: TGCGCCAGCAGTCCGAATCCGGGACGTATAAACGAGCAGTTCTTC
cdr3_aa: CASSPNPGRINEQFF

clone_size: NA
d_call: NA
j_call: TRBJ2-1
v_call: TRBV7-8
cdr3_nt: TGTGCCAGCAGCACATCCACAATACGGGACTTTTCCTGCAATGAGCAGTTCTTC
cdr3_aa: CASSTSTIRDFSCNEQFF

clone_size: NA
d_call: NA
j_call: TRBJ1-1
v_call: TRBV5-1
cdr3_nt: TGCGCCAGCACCTTGGATCGCAGGGACACTGAAGCTTTCTTT
cdr3_aa: CASTLDRRDTEAFF

clone_size: many
d_call: TRBD1
j_call: TRBJ1-2
v_call: TRBV12-3/TRBV12-4
cdr3_nt: TGTGCCAGCAGTTTAGCGGGGACAGGTGGCTACACCTTC
cdr3_aa: CASSLAGTGGYTF

clone_size: few
d_call: TRBD1
j_call: TRBJ1-2
v_call: TRBV4-3
cdr3_nt: TGCGCCAGCAGCCTGACTTTGACAGGGGAGGGTTACACCTTC
cdr3_aa: CASSLTLTGEGYTF